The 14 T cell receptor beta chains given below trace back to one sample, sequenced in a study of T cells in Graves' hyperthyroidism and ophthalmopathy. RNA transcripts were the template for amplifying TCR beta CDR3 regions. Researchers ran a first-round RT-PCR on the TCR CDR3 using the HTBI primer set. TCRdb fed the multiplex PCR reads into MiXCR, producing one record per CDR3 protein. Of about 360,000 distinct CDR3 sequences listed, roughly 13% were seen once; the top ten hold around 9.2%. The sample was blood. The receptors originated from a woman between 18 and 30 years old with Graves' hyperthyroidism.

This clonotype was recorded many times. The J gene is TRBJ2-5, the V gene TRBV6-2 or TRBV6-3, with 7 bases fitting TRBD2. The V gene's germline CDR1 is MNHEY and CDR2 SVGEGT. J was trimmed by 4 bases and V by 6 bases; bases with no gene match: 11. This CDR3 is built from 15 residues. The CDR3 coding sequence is TGTGCCAGCAGCCCAGGACTAGTTGGGAGAGAGACCCAGTACTTC. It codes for CASSPGLVGRETQYF.

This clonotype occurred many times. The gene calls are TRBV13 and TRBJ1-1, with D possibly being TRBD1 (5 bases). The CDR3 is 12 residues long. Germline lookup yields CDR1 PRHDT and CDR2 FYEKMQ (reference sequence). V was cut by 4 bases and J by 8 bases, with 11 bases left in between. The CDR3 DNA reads TGTGCCAGCAGCTCGGGGACGCCCGAAGCTTTCTTT. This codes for CASSSGTPEAFF.

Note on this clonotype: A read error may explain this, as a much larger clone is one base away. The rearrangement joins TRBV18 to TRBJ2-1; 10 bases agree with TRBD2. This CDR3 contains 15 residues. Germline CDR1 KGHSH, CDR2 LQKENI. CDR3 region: CASSPRLAGVGERFF. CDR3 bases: TGTGCCAGCTCACCACGTCTAGCGGGGGTGGGTGAGCGGTTCTTC.

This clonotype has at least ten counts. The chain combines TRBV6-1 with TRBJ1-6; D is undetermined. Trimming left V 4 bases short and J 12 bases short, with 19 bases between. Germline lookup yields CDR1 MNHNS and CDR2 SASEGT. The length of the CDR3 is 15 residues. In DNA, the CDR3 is TGTGCCAGCAGTGGCCTGAGTGGGGTGGGAATACCCCTCCACTTT. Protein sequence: CASSGLSGVGIPLHF.

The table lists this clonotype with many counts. The CDR3 nucleotides are TGTGCCAGCAGTGGGGGGGTAAACACTGAAGCTTTCTTT. It is translated as CASSGGVNTEAFF. V usage is TRBV28 and J usage is TRBJ1-1; D possibly corresponds to TRBD1 (5 bases). The germline CDR1 and CDR2 sequences are MDHEN and SYDVKM. The CDR3 runs 13 residues. V was cut by 5 bases and J by 2 bases, with 9 bases left in between. Looking up the rest from reference TRBV28 and TRBJ1-1 gives the full variable domain: DVKVTQSSRYLVKRTGEKVFLECVQDMDHENMFWYRQDPGLGLRLIYFSYDVKMKEKGDIPEGYSVSREKKERFSLILESASTNQTSMYLCASSGGVNTEAFFGQGTRLTVV.

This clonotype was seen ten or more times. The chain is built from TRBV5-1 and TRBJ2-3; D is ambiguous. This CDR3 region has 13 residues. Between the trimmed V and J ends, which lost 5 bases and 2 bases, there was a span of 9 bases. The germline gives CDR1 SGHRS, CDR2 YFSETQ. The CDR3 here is CASSVPTTDTQYF. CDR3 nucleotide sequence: TGCGCCAGCAGTGTCCCTACCACAGATACGCAGTATTTT.

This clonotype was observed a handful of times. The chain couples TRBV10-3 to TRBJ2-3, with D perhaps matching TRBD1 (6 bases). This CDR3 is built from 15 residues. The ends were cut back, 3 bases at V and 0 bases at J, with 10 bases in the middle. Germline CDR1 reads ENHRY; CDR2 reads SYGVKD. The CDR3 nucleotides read TGTGCCATCAGTGACGGGACATTGAGCACAGATACGCAGTATTTT. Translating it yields CAISDGTLSTDTQYF.

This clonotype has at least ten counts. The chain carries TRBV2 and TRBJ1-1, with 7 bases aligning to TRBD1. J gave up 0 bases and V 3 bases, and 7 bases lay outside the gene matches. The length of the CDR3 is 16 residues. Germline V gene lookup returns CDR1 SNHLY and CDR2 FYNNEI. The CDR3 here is CASSDGTDVMNTEAFF. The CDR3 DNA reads TGTGCCAGCAGTGACGGGACAGATGTGATGAACACTGAAGCTTTCTTT.

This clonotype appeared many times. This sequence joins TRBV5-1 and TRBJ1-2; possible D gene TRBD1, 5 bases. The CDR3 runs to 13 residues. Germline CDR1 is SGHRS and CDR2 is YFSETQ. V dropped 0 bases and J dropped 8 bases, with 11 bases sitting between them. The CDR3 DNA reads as TGCGCCAGCAGCTTGGTTTCGGGGGACGGCTACACCTTC. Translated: CASSLVSGDGYTF.

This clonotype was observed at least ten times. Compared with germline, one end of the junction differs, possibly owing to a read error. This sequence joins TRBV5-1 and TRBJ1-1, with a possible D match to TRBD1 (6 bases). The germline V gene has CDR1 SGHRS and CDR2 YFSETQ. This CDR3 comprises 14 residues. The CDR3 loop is CASSLGQTNTEAFF. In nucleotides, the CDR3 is TGTGCCAGCAGCTTAGGACAGACGAACACTGAAGCTTTCTTT.

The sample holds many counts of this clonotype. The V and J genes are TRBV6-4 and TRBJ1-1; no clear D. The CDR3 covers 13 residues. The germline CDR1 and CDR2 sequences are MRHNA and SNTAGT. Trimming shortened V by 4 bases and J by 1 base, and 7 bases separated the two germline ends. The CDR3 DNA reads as TGTGCCAGCAGTGCCGAGGAGAACACTGAAGCTTTCTTT. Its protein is CASSAEENTEAFF.

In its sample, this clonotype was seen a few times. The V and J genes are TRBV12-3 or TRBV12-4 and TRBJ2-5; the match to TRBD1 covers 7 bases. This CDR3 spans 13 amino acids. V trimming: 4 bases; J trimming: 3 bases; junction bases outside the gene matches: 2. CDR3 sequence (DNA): TGTGCCAGCAGTTCGACAGGGAAAGAGACCCAGTACTTC. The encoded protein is CASSSTGKETQYF.

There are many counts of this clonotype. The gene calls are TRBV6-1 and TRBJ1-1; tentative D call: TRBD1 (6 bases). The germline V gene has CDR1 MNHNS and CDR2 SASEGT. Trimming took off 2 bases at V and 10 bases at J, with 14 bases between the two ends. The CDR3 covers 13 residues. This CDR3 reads CASSEHEETGAFF. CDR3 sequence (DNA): TGTGCCAGCAGTGAACATGAGGAGACAGGAGCTTTCTTT.

CDR3 protein: CASSILGTGASNEQFF. CDR3 in DNA: TGTGCCAGCAGTATACTTGGGACAGGGGCCTCCAATGAGCAGTTCTTC. The V call is TRBV9, the J call TRBJ2-1, with 10 bases fitting TRBD1. This CDR3 has 16 residues. Germline values: CDR1 SGDLS, CDR2 YYNGEE. After removal of 5 bases from V and 6 bases from J, the junction contained 11 bases not matched to a gene.